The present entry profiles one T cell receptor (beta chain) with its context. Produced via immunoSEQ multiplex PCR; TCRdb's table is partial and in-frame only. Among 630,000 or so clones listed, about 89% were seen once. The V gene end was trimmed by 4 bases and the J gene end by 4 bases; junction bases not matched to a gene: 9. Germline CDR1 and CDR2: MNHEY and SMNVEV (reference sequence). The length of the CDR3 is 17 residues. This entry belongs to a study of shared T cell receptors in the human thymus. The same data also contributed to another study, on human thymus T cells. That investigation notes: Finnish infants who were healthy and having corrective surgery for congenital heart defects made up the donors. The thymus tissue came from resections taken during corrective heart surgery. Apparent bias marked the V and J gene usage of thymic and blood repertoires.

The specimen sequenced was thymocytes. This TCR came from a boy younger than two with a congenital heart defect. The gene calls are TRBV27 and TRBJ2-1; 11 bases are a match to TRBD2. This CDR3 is CASSSSLGTSGYNEQFF. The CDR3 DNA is TGTGCCAGCAGTTCGTCTCTGGGGACTAGCGGTTACAATGAGCAGTTCTTC.